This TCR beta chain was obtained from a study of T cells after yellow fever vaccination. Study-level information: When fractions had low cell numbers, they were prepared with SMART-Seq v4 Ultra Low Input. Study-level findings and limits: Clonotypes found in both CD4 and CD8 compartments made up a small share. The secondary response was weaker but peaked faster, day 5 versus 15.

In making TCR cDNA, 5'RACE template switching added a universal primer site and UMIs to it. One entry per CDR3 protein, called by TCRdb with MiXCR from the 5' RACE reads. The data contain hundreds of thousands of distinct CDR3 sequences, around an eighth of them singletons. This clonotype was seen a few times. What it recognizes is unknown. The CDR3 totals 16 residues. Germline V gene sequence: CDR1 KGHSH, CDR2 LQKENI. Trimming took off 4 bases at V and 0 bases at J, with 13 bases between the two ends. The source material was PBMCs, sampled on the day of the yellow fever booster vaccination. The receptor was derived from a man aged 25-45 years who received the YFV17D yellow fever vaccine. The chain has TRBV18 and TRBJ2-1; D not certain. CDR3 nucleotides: TGTGCCAGCTCACTCGATTCCACCAGCTCCTACAATGAGCAGTTCTTC. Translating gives CASSLDSTSSYNEQFF.